This is a list of T cell receptor beta chains from one sample in a study of blood T cell repertoires in COVID-19. Profiled with immunoSEQ multiplex PCR; TCRdb holds only in-frame clones, not every one. The sample yields about 170,000 clones, 80% to 90% seen once. Sample: peripheral blood. These receptor sequences come from a woman in her seventies with COVID-19, enrolled during active disease. Each CDR3 is given with its conserved first and last residue. D genes are given only for firm matches. A clone size is listed for some rows: how often the clone was seen (once, few, many), or a class if it is expanded.

-	TRBV7-8	TRBJ1-1	-	TGTGCCAGCAGCCCGCGGGGCAGATACGGCACTGAAGCTTTCTTT	CASSPRGRYGTEAFF
-	TRBV7-7	TRBJ2-7	TRBD1	TGTGCTAGCAGCGTCGACAGGGGGAACGAGCAGTACTTC	CASSVDRGNEQYF
-	TRBV27	TRBJ2-6	-	TGTGCCAGCAGAAAAGAGGAGTGGCCAAGATCTGGGGCCAACGTCCTGACTTTC	CASRKEEWPRSGANVLTF
few	TRBV9	TRBJ1-4	-	TGTGCCAGCAGCGTAGGGGGCGGTATTGCAACTAATGAAAAACTGTTTTTT	CASSVGGGIATNEKLFF
-	TRBV5-5	TRBJ1-6	-	TGTGCCAGCAGCGACAGACCGGGCCCCGTCCTCCGACCCCTCCACTTT	CASSDRPGPVLRPLHF
-	TRBV6-1	TRBJ1-1	-	TGTGCCAGCAGTGATTCCGGGGTAGAAGCTTTCTTT	CASSDSGVEAFF
-	TRBV28	TRBJ2-2	-	TGTGCCAGCAGTTTCCAGATTCCTCCCCGAAACACCGGGGAGCTGTTTTTT	CASSFQIPPRNTGELFF
-	TRBV10-3	TRBJ2-5	-	TGTGCCATCAGTGCGACACCACAAGAGACCCAGTACTTC	CAISATPQETQYF
-	TRBV30	TRBJ2-7	TRBD1	TGTGCCTGGGGGACAGGCAACTACGAGCAGTACTTC	CAWGTGNYEQYF
-	TRBV5-4	TRBJ2-2	TRBD1	TGTGCCAGCAGCTTGAAGGGGGCCACCGGGGAGCTGTTTTTT	CASSLKGATGELFF
-	TRBV24-1	TRBJ1-5	-	TGTGCCACCAGTGGTACAGGGCACCAGCCCCAGCATTTT	CATSGTGHQPQHF
-	TRBV19	TRBJ2-1	-	TGTGCCAGTAGTATACAGGAAGCCTCCTACAATGAGCAGTTCTTC	CASSIQEASYNEQFF
-	TRBV7-8	TRBJ2-3	-	TGTGCCAGCAGCTCCGGGGACTCCCGGGACCGCGGAGATACGCAGTATTTT	CASSSGDSRDRGDTQYF
-	TRBV29-1	TRBJ2-7	TRBD2	TGCAGCGTTCTGACTAGCGGTGGTCCCTACGAGCAGTACTTC	CSVLTSGGPYEQYF
-	TRBV5-1	TRBJ2-5	TRBD2	TGCGCCAGCAGCGAAGCACTAGCGGAGGGAGAGACCCAGTACTTC	CASSEALAEGETQYF
-	TRBV6-1	TRBJ1-4	TRBD1	TGTGCCAGCAGTGAAAGCTGGACAGGGGGCACTGAAAAACTGTTTTTT	CASSESWTGGTEKLFF
-	TRBV5-1	TRBJ2-2	TRBD2	TGCGCCAGCAGCCAGGGCCTAGCGGGAGAAACCGGGGAGCTGTTTTTT	CASSQGLAGETGELFF
-	TRBV14	TRBJ2-1	-	TGTGCCAGCAGCCGGGGAGCCAGGACAGTCCGCAGTGAGCAGTTCTTC	CASSRGARTVRSEQFF
-	TRBV15	TRBJ1-4	TRBD1	TGTGCCACCGGAGCTGACAGGGGCAGGGAAAAACTGTTTTTT	CATGADRGREKLFF
-	TRBV6-5	TRBJ2-7	-	TGTGCCAGCAGTTACGACAGCTCCTACGAGCAGTACTTC	CASSYDSSYEQYF
once	TRBV5-1	TRBJ1-5	TRBD1	TGCGCCAGCAGGCCGGGGACAGGGTCAAGCAATCAGCCCCAGCATTTT	CASRPGTGSSNQPQHF
-	TRBV15	TRBJ2-3	-	TGTGCCACCAGCAGAGGGGGCGGTATCACAGATACGCAGTATTTT	CATSRGGGITDTQYF
-	TRBV9	TRBJ1-5	-	TGTGCCAGCAGCGTAGAGCGCTCCGGTCCGCCCCAGCATTTT	CASSVERSGPPQHF
once	TRBV28	TRBJ1-4	-	TGTGCCAGCAGTCACCCCGACAGGCCGGGGGAAAAACTGTTTTTT	CASSHPDRPGEKLFF
-	TRBV12-3/TRBV12-4	TRBJ1-1	-	TGTGCCAGCAGTTTAGCAGCTTACACTGAAGCTTTCTTT	CASSLAAYTEAFF
-	TRBV6-5	TRBJ1-3	TRBD1	TGTGCCAGCAGGACAGAGGGGGCGGATGGAAACACCATATATTTT	CASRTEGADGNTIYF
once	TRBV5-1	TRBJ2-5	-	TGCGCCAGCAGCGCCGGACTCAAAGAGACCCAGTACTTC	CASSAGLKETQYF
-	TRBV6-4	TRBJ1-5	-	TGTGCCAGCAGTGAGACAAGCAATCAGCCCCAGCATTTT	CASSETSNQPQHF
-	TRBV5-5	TRBJ1-2	TRBD1	TGTGCCAGCAGCTTACAGGGGCAGGATGGCTACACCTTC	CASSLQGQDGYTF